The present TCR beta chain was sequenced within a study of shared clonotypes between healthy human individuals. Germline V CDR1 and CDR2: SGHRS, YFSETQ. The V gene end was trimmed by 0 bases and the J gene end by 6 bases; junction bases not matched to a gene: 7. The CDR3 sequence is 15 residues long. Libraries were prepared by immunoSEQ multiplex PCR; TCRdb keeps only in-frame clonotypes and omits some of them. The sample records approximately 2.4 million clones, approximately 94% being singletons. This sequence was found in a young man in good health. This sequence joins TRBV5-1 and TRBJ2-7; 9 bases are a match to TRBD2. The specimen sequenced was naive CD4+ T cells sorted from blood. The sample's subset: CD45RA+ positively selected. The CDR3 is CASSLGVAGDTEQYF. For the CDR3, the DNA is TGCGCCAGCAGCTTGGGGGTAGCGGGAGATACCGAGCAGTACTTC.